This T cell receptor beta chain is drawn from a study of blood T cell repertoires in COVID-19. Study in general: Samples came from the United States, Italy and Spain, spanning acute and convalescent COVID-19. Sample material is recorded as cDNA or gDNA derived from T cells, B-cell-depleted T cells, or PBMCs.

Study processing details: Reference gene primers were amplified, and this amplification served to estimate nucleated cell counts. Clones were read by immunoSEQ multiplex PCR, and TCRdb kept only the in-frame ones, dropping some. Clonal size and the V and J genes are those of that table, whereas D and trimming came from the DNA. The data show a few hundred thousand clones, about 90% seen once. The V and J ends lost 3 bases and 7 bases respectively, with 10 bases between them. The CDR3 totals 13 residues. The germline V gene encodes CDR1 GTSNPN and CDR2 SVGIG (reference sequence). This TCR was recovered from a woman aged 40 to 50 with acute or convalescent COVID-19. The sequencing sample was made of peripheral blood. The V gene is TRBV30, the J gene TRBJ1-6, with D possibly matching TRBD1 (5 bases). The CDR3 reads CAWRGRTNSPLHF. DNA of the CDR3: TGTGCCTGGAGAGGACGGACAAATTCACCCCTCCACTTT.